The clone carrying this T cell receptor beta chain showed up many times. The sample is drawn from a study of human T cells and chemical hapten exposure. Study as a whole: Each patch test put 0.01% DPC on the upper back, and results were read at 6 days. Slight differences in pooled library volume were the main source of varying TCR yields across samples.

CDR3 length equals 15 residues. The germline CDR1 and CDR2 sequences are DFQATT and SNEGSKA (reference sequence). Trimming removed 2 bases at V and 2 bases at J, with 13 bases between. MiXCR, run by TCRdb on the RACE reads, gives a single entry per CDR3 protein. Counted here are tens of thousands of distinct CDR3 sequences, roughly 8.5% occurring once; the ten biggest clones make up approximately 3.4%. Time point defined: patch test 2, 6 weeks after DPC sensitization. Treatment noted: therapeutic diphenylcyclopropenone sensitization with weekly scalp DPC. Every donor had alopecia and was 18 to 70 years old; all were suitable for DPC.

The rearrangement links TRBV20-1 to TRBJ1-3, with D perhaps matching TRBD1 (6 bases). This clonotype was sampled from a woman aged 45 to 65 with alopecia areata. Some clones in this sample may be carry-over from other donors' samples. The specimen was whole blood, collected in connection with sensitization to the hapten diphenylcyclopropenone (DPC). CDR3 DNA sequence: TGCAGTGCTAGAAGGCTCCAGGGGCCTGGAAACACCATATATTTT. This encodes CSARRLQGPGNTIYF.